This TCR beta chain was found in a study of metastatic and nonmetastatic thyroid tumors. Across the whole study: Across blood and tumor or nodule tissue, repertoires from malignant and benign thyroid patients were compared with one another. Findings and limits, study-wide: The reported finding was significantly higher TCR beta diversity in malignant thyroid tumors relative to benign nodules, in blood and tumor.

Per the original methods: Built for papillary thyroid cancer, a distant-metastasis classifier drew on CDR3 differences across clinicopathological groups. TCRdb recomputed clones from the PCR reads via MiXCR. None of the V and J calls come from the authors' own analysis; TCRdb made them. This sample has approximately 30,000 clones; approximately 31% occur once, and the top ten carry approximately 30%. All patients reached thyroid surgery having received no treatment beforehand. This clone was picked up many times. Its specificity is unknown. The same CDR3 arises from other DNA sequences in this sample as well. Trimming removed 0 bases at V and 1 base at J, with 6 bases between. Per the germline V gene, CDR1 is MGHRA and CDR2 is YSYEKL. The CDR3 consists of 14 residues.

The sequencing sample was made of blood. This TCR came from a female donor with papillary thyroid cancer or a benign thyroid nodule (not recorded which). Some clones in this sample may be carry-over from other donors' samples. The J gene is TRBJ1-1, the V gene TRBV4-1; D unclear. CDR3 protein: CASSQEPGNTEAFF. As DNA, the CDR3 is TGCGCCAGCAGCCAAGAGCCGGGGAACACTGAAGCTTTCTTT.